This is a list of T cell receptor beta chains from one sample in a study of blood T cell repertoires in COVID-19. TCRdb's copy holds only in-frame clones and misses some; the assay was immunoSEQ multiplex PCR. The sample records roughly 79,000 clones, 75% to 90% being singletons. Sequencing was performed on peripheral blood. The receptors shown here come from a man in his sixties with active or convalescent COVID-19. Both conserved end residues are part of each CDR3. Each record gives: D gene, V gene, J gene, clone size, CDR3 protein, CDR3 DNA. The D gene is left open where the match is weak. Not all rows give a size; the values are once, few, many and, for expanded clones, a class.

>-|TRBV24-1|TRBJ1-5|-
CATSARGEGNQPQHF
TGTGCCACCAGTGCGCGGGGTGAAGGCAATCAGCCCCAGCATTTT
>-|TRBV7-9|TRBJ2-3|once
CASSLASGGLSTDTQYF
TGTGCCAGCAGCTTAGCGTCCGGAGGCCTAAGCACAGATACGCAGTATTTT
>TRBD1|TRBV6-4|TRBJ1-6|few
CASSERDSPGSPLHF
TGTGCCAGCAGTGAGAGGGACAGCCCTGGTTCACCCCTCCACTTT
>-|TRBV20-1|TRBJ2-5|-
CSASHLRGAKETQYF
TGCAGTGCTAGTCATCTACGGGGGGCTAAAGAGACCCAGTACTTC
>TRBD1|TRBV27|TRBJ1-1|-
CASRAGQANTEAFF
TGTGCCAGCAGGGCAGGACAGGCCAACACTGAAGCTTTCTTT
>TRBD1|TRBV5-4|TRBJ2-1|-
CASSLGGQASVEQFF
TGTGCCAGCAGCTTGGGGGGACAGGCTAGTGTTGAGCAGTTCTTC
>-|TRBV6-5|TRBJ1-1|-
CASSYAGSTEAFF
TGTGCCAGCAGTTACGCAGGTTCCACTGAAGCTTTCTTT
>TRBD1|TRBV19|TRBJ2-4|-
CASSINRGDIQYF
TGTGCCAGTAGTATAAACAGGGGGGACATTCAGTACTTC
>TRBD1|TRBV6-2/TRBV6-3|TRBJ2-7|-
CASSWGQTNSYEQYF
TGTGCCAGCAGCTGGGGACAGACTAACTCCTACGAGCAGTACTTC
>-|TRBV30|TRBJ1-6|-
CAWNRDTDSPLHF
TGTGCCTGGAACAGGGATACCGATTCACCCCTCCACTTT
>TRBD1|TRBV24-1|TRBJ2-3|-
CATSDQTGGKDTQYF
TGTGCCACCAGTGATCAGACAGGGGGCAAAGATACGCAGTATTTT
>TRBD1|TRBV5-1|TRBJ2-7|once
CASSSTGGTYEQYF
TGCGCCAGCAGCTCGACAGGGGGAACCTACGAGCAGTACTTC
>TRBD2|TRBV4-2|TRBJ2-5|-
CASSQQLAGAREETQYF
TGTGCCAGCAGCCAGCAGCTAGCGGGGGCCCGTGAAGAGACCCAGTACTTC
>-|TRBV24-1|TRBJ1-3|-
CATQLDGRLCGNTIYF
TGTGCCACCCAACTCGACGGGAGACTCTGCGGAAACACCATATATTTT
>-|TRBV9|TRBJ1-1|-
CASSVDQENTEAFF
TGTGCCAGCAGCGTAGACCAGGAGAACACTGAAGCTTTCTTT
>TRBD1|TRBV18|TRBJ1-1|-
CASSPIEIAGGTEAFF
TGTGCCAGCTCACCAATTGAAATAGCAGGGGGCACTGAAGCTTTCTTT
>TRBD1|TRBV27|TRBJ1-2|-
CASSLWGTEVYTF
TGTGCCAGCAGTTTATGGGGGACAGAAGTCTACACCTTC
>-|TRBV5-4|TRBJ2-2|few
CASSLDPGANTGELFF
TGTGCCAGCAGCTTGGACCCAGGCGCGAACACCGGGGAGCTGTTTTTT
>-|TRBV6-6|TRBJ1-1|-
CASTKKGVSEAFF
TGTGCCAGCACCAAAAAAGGGGTTTCTGAAGCTTTCTTT
>-|TRBV12-3/TRBV12-4|TRBJ2-3|-
CASSFRGTDTQYF
TGTGCCAGCAGTTTCAGGGGAACAGATACGCAGTATTTT
>-|TRBV7-8|TRBJ1-2|-
CASRGKDSPNPDNYGYTF
TGTGCCAGCAGGGGGAAGGACAGCCCAAATCCCGACAACTATGGCTACACCTTC
>-|TRBV21-1|TRBJ2-3|-
CASSKEKASEDPDTQYF
TGTGCCAGCAGCAAAGAAAAGGCTAGCGAGGACCCAGATACGCAGTATTTT
>-|TRBV6-5|TRBJ1-3|-
CASKPITPGNTIYF
TGTGCCAGCAAGCCGATAACTCCGGGAAACACCATATATTTT
>-|TRBV6-2/TRBV6-3|TRBJ1-5|-
CASSLQTLSPQHF
TGTGCCAGCAGTTTGCAGACTTTATCGCCCCAGCATTTT
>TRBD1|TRBV19|TRBJ1-6|once
CASRQGVRDNSPLHF
TGTGCCAGTCGACAGGGTGTGCGAGATAATTCACCCCTCCACTTT
>TRBD2|TRBV6-5|TRBJ2-5|-
CASRGTSRETQYF
TGTGCCAGCAGGGGGACTAGCAGGGAGACCCAGTACTTC
>TRBD1|TRBV5-4|TRBJ1-1|few
CASSPTRDRVREIEAFF
TGTGCCAGCAGCCCGACGCGGGACAGGGTCCGCGAAATAGAAGCTTTCTTT
>TRBD1|TRBV18|TRBJ2-7|-
CASSPDGTGTYEQYF
TGTGCCAGCTCACCGGACGGGACAGGAACCTACGAGCAGTACTTC
>-|TRBV10-3|TRBJ1-6|-
CAISEGTNNSPLHF
TGTGCCATCAGTGAAGGGACAAATAATTCACCCCTCCACTTT
>TRBD1|TRBV19|TRBJ2-5|-
CASSIGTDLQETQYF
TGTGCCAGTAGTATTGGGACAGACCTCCAAGAGACCCAGTACTTC
>TRBD2|TRBV5-6|TRBJ2-3|-
CASSLREGRADTQYF
TGTGCCAGCAGCTTGAGGGAGGGAAGAGCAGATACGCAGTATTTT
>TRBD1|TRBV7-2|TRBJ1-2|-
CASSYTGTGGGYGYTF
TGTGCCAGCAGCTACACCGGGACAGGGGGCGGGTATGGCTACACCTTC
>-|TRBV5-5|TRBJ2-7|-
CASSPSGTLTYEQYF
TGTGCCAGCAGCCCGTCCGGGACACTTACCTACGAGCAGTACTTC
>TRBD2|TRBV5-1|TRBJ2-3|-
CASSLAERGPTDTQYF
TGCGCCAGCAGCTTGGCCGAGCGGGGGCCCACAGATACGCAGTATTTT
>TRBD1|TRBV6-5|TRBJ2-1|-
CASSSTTGHEQFF
TGTGCCAGCAGTTCCACGACAGGGCATGAGCAGTTCTTC
>-|TRBV19|TRBJ1-3|once
CASSRGGSGNTIYF
TGTGCCAGTAGTAGAGGGGGCTCTGGAAACACCATATATTTT
>TRBD1|TRBV7-8|TRBJ1-5|-
CASSYSGGGQPQHF
TGTGCCAGCAGCTACTCAGGGGGCGGTCAGCCCCAGCATTTT
>TRBD1|TRBV5-1|TRBJ1-4|-
CASSWGQGSEKLFF
TGCGCCAGCAGCTGGGGACAGGGATCTGAAAAACTGTTTTTT
>TRBD1|TRBV5-4|TRBJ2-7|-
CASSLDRGPYEQYF
TGTGCCAGCAGCTTGGACAGGGGTCCCTACGAGCAGTACTTC
>TRBD1|TRBV5-1|TRBJ2-7|few
CASSALAGTGGYEQYF
TGCGCCAGCAGCGCACTGGCCGGGACAGGGGGCTACGAGCAGTACTTC
>TRBD1|TRBV6-5|TRBJ2-7|-
CASRPGQGTLEQYF
TGTGCCAGCAGACCGGGACAGGGAACTCTCGAGCAGTACTTC
>-|TRBV6-5|TRBJ1-2|-
CASSSPDRDHYGYTF
TGTGCCAGCAGTTCCCCGGACAGAGATCACTATGGCTACACCTTC
>-|TRBV18|TRBJ2-5|-
CASSPTEGFQETQYF
TGTGCCAGCTCACCCACAGAAGGTTTCCAAGAGACCCAGTACTTC
>TRBD1|TRBV11-2|TRBJ1-3|-
CASSLAQAGGSGNTIYF
TGTGCCAGCAGCTTAGCCCAAGCAGGGGGTTCTGGAAACACCATATATTTT
>-|TRBV6-2/TRBV6-3|TRBJ2-2|-
CASSYQGTGTGELFF
TGTGCCAGCAGTTACCAGGGCACGGGCACCGGGGAGCTGTTTTTT
>TRBD1|TRBV4-3|TRBJ2-1|once
CASSQERGQNNEQFF
TGCGCCAGCAGCCAAGAAAGGGGACAGAACAATGAGCAGTTCTTC